This TCR beta chain was retrieved from a study of regulatory T cells in long-lasting Graves disease. Turning to the study itself: Disease was considered persistent Graves' disease after over 5 years of antithyroid drugs (with positive TSH receptor antibodies). Study results and limitations: With persistent disease, TRBV28, TRBJ1-2 and TRBJ2-5 were the favored segments.

This clonotype has only a few counts. Its antigen is not identified. Library construction for TCR beta used iRepertoire HTBI primers and Arm-PCR of CDR3 regions. Via MiXCR, TCRdb re-called the multiplex PCR reads, giving one row per CDR3 protein. This table holds fewer than 450,000 distinct CDR3 sequences, around 21% found once. Indicated time point: persistent/refractory GD, antithyroid drugs over 5 years with positive TRAb. Following extraction of RNA from PBMCs, that RNA was used to make the TCR library. Clinicians diagnosed Graves' disease using American Thyroid Association guidelines. This CDR3 spans 14 amino acids. From germline, CDR1 is MNHEY and CDR2 SVGEGT. Trimming left V 7 bases short and J 5 bases short, with 14 bases between.

The origin of this receptor is a female donor with Graves disease. This chain connects TRBV6-2 or TRBV6-3 to TRBJ2-2, with D possibly TRBD1 on 5 matching bases. Source: peripheral blood mononuclear cells (PBMCs), taken when the disease was refractory, from a patient treated with antithyroid drugs. CDR3 coding DNA: TGTGCCAGCACTCCCATCAGGGTTACCGGGGAGCTGTTTTTT. It codes for CASTPIRVTGELFF.